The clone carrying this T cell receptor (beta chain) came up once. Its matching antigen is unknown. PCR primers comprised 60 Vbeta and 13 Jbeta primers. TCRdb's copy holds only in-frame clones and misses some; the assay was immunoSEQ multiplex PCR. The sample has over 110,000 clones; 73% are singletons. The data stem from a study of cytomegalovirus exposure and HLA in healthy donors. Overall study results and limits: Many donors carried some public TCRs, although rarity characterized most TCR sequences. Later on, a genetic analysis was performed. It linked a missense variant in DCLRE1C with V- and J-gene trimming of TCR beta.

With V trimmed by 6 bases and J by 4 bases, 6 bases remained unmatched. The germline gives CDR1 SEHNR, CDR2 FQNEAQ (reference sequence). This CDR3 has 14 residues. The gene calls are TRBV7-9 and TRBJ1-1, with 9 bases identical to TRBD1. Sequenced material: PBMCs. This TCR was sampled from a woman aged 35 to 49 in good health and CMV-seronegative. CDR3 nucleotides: TGTGCCAGCAGGCGGGACAGGGAGAGCACTGAAGCTTTCTTT. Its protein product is CASRRDRESTEAFF. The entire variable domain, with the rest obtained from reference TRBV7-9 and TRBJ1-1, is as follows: DTGVSQNPRHKITKRGQNVTFRCDPISEHNRLYWYRQTLGQGPEFLTYFQNEAQLEKSRLLSDRFSAERPKGSFSTLEIQRTEQGDSAMYLCASRRDRESTEAFFGQGTRLTVV.